Listed below are T cell receptor beta chains from one sample, sequenced in a study of T cell responses to AZD1222 COVID-19 vaccine. Data came from immunoSEQ multiplex PCR; TCRdb stores just in-frame clones and leaves some out. The data hold fewer than 200,000 clones, with about 91% observed a single time. The starting material was peripheral blood, obtained on day 0 of MenACWY control vaccination. The receptors come from an adult in good health. CDR3s include the opening cysteine and the closing phenylalanine or tryptophan. D genes are given only for firm matches. Size values are once, few and many counts, or a class for expanded clones, and some rows have none.

NA	TRBV5-1	TRBJ1-1	TRBD1	CASSLEAGGRREAFF	TGCGCCAGCAGCTTGGAGGCAGGGGGTCGTCGTGAAGCTTTCTTT
NA	TRBV6-5	TRBJ1-1	TRBD1	CASRPDRGMNTEAFF	TGTGCCAGCAGGCCAGACAGGGGCATGAACACTGAAGCTTTCTTT
NA	TRBV5-1	TRBJ1-5	NA	CASSLDGDSNQPQHF	TGCGCCAGCAGCTTGGATGGGGACAGCAATCAGCCCCAGCATTTT
NA	TRBV18	TRBJ1-5	NA	CASSHSGTRPQPQHF	TGTGCCAGCTCACACTCCGGGACAAGGCCTCAGCCCCAGCATTTT
NA	TRBV7-6	TRBJ1-2	NA	CASSLESHGGYTF	TGTGCCAGCAGCTTAGAAAGCCACGGGGGCTACACCTTC
NA	TRBV18	TRBJ2-2	TRBD1	CASSLDRGDTGELFF	TGTGCCAGCTCACTGGACAGGGGGGACACCGGGGAGCTGTTTTTT
NA	TRBV9	TRBJ1-1	NA	CASSVVGSLNTEAFF	TGTGCCAGCAGCGTAGTTGGCAGCTTGAACACTGAAGCTTTCTTT
NA	TRBV5-4	TRBJ1-2	NA	CASSLDQNYGYTF	TGTGCCAGCAGCTTGGATCAGAACTATGGCTACACCTTC
once	TRBV19	TRBJ1-6	NA	CASSIGQNYNSPLHF	TGTGCCAGTAGTATAGGACAGAATTATAATTCACCCCTCCACTTT
NA	TRBV24-1	TRBJ1-3	NA	CATSSHHGSQGGNTIYF	TGTGCCACCAGTTCTCACCACGGGAGTCAGGGCGGAAACACCATATATTTT
NA	TRBV19	TRBJ1-5	NA	CASTRTTGQPQHF	TGTGCCAGTACCCGAACTACGGGGCAGCCCCAGCATTTT
NA	TRBV29-1	TRBJ1-1	NA	CSVEDPVGAF	TGCAGCGTTGAAGATCCAGTGGGGGCCTTT
NA	TRBV19	TRBJ1-6	TRBD1	CASSQGTGVFSSYNSPLHF	TGTGCCAGTAGTCAAGGGACAGGGGTTTTTAGCTCCTATAATTCACCCCTCCACTTT
NA	TRBV27	TRBJ2-5	TRBD1	CASSLGTVLETQYF	TGTGCCAGCAGTTTGGGGACAGTCTTGGAGACCCAGTACTTC
NA	TRBV5-1	TRBJ1-2	TRBD1	CASSLARTGVGGYTF	TGCGCCAGCAGCTTGGCCAGGACAGGGGTAGGTGGCTACACCTTC
NA	TRBV18	TRBJ1-6	TRBD1	CASSPNQGQGNSPLHF	TGTGCCAGCTCACCTAACCAAGGACAGGGGAATTCACCCCTCCACTTT
NA	TRBV6-2/TRBV6-3	TRBJ2-5	TRBD1	CASSDRGLFQETQYF	TGTGCCAGCAGCGACAGGGGGCTTTTCCAAGAGACCCAGTACTTC
NA	TRBV6-2/TRBV6-3	TRBJ1-5	NA	CASSLNREAQHF	TGTGCCAGCAGCCTTAATCGAGAGGCCCAGCATTTT
NA	TRBV28	TRBJ1-4	NA	CASITRGNEKLFF	TGTGCCAGCATAACAAGGGGAAACGAAAAACTGTTTTTT
NA	TRBV6-2/TRBV6-3	TRBJ2-5	NA	CASSPLGETQYF	TGTGCCAGCAGTCCCCTTGGGGAGACCCAGTACTTC
once	TRBV19	TRBJ1-1	NA	CASTRQPGLEAFF	TGTGCCAGTACCCGCCAGCCTGGTCTTGAAGCTTTCTTT
NA	TRBV6-1	TRBJ1-1	NA	CASSETYNTEAFF	TGTGCCAGCAGTGAGACTTACAACACTGAAGCTTTCTTT
NA	TRBV28	TRBJ1-2	NA	CASRNNGLTYGYTF	TGTGCCAGCAGAAATAATGGCCTAACGTATGGCTACACCTTC
NA	TRBV19	TRBJ1-5	NA	CASSIGRRDQPQHF	TGTGCCAGTAGTATCGGACGTAGGGATCAGCCCCAGCATTTT
NA	TRBV23-1	TRBJ1-5	TRBD1	CASIRDSSYSNQPQHF	TGCGCCAGCATAAGGGACAGCAGTTATAGCAATCAGCCCCAGCATTTT
NA	TRBV27	TRBJ2-7	TRBD1	CASSGRTGTYEQYF	TGTGCCAGTTCGGGAAGGACAGGAACCTACGAGCAGTACTTC
NA	TRBV18	TRBJ1-3	TRBD1	CASSPGQGTDTIYF	TGTGCCAGCTCACCAGGACAGGGTACTGACACCATATATTTT
NA	TRBV5-6	TRBJ1-2	NA	CASSLMAGDSWYGYTF	TGTGCCAGCAGCTTAATGGCCGGGGACTCCTGGTATGGCTACACCTTC
once	TRBV30	TRBJ2-7	TRBD2	CAWRSSGRYEQYF	TGTGCCTGGCGCAGTAGCGGGAGGTACGAGCAGTACTTC
NA	TRBV9	TRBJ2-7	TRBD1	CASSEGGQSNHEQYF	TGTGCCAGCAGCGAAGGGGGACAGTCCAATCACGAGCAGTACTTC
NA	TRBV24-1	TRBJ2-7	NA	CATDFLADYSYEQYF	TGTGCCACCGACTTCTTAGCGGATTACTCCTACGAGCAGTACTTC
NA	TRBV3-1/TRBV3-2	TRBJ2-1	NA	CASSHGAWNEQFF	TGTGCCAGCAGCCACGGGGCTTGGAATGAGCAGTTCTTC
NA	TRBV3-1/TRBV3-2	TRBJ2-7	NA	CASSSNWASGEQYF	TGTGCCAGCAGCTCCAACTGGGCTTCCGGCGAGCAGTACTTC
NA	TRBV7-3	TRBJ1-2	TRBD1	CASRDPGRGHYGYTF	TGTGCCAGCAGGGATCCGGGCAGGGGGCATTATGGCTACACCTTC
NA	TRBV5-6	TRBJ2-3	TRBD1	CASSSGQGSPDTQYF	TGTGCCAGCAGCTCGGGACAGGGGTCCCCAGATACGCAGTATTTT
NA	TRBV5-6	TRBJ2-3	NA	CASSLSLGQNTQYF	TGTGCCAGCAGCTTGAGCCTAGGGCAGAATACGCAGTATTTT
NA	TRBV6-5	TRBJ1-2	NA	CASSYTGSGYGYTF	TGTGCCAGCAGTTACACGGGCTCGGGCTATGGCTACACCTTC
NA	TRBV7-9	TRBJ1-2	TRBD1	CASSFNRGYGYTF	TGTGCCAGCAGCTTTAACAGGGGGTATGGCTACACCTTC
NA	TRBV24-1	TRBJ2-2	TRBD2	CATSDLNIGGRDTGELFF	TGTGCCACCAGTGATTTGAATATCGGCGGGAGGGACACCGGGGAGCTGTTTTTT
once	TRBV6-6	TRBJ2-3	TRBD2	CASTPAGGRDTQYF	TGTGCCAGCACTCCAGCGGGAGGTCGGGATACGCAGTATTTT
NA	TRBV9	TRBJ2-3	TRBD2	CASSLVYGTSSEIADTQYF	TGTGCCAGCAGCCTAGTATACGGGACTAGCTCTGAGATCGCAGATACGCAGTATTTT
NA	TRBV7-8	TRBJ2-7	TRBD2	CASRAGTSGSRDF	TGTGCCAGCAGGGCGGGGACTAGCGGGAGTAGGGACTTC
NA	TRBV5-1	TRBJ1-5	NA	CASSISQGSQPQHF	TGCGCCAGCAGCATCTCCCAGGGCTCTCAGCCCCAGCATTTT
NA	TRBV5-1	TRBJ2-2	NA	CASFLRAGELFF	TGCGCCAGCTTTCTCAGGGCCGGGGAGCTGTTTTTT
NA	TRBV3-1/TRBV3-2	TRBJ1-1	TRBD1	CASSQGRTGVGTEAFF	TGTGCCAGCAGCCAAGGTCGGACAGGGGTAGGCACTGAAGCTTTCTTT
NA	TRBV29-1	TRBJ2-2	NA	CSVEWGVGGELFF	TGCAGCGTTGAATGGGGGGTTGGCGGGGAGCTGTTTTTT
NA	TRBV14	TRBJ2-5	NA	CASSQYFGAQETQYF	TGTGCCAGCAGCCAATATTTCGGGGCCCAAGAGACCCAGTACTTC
NA	TRBV11-3	TRBJ1-1	NA	CASSFGSEGTEAFF	TGTGCCAGCAGCTTCGGGTCCGAGGGAACTGAAGCTTTCTTT
NA	TRBV11-3	TRBJ1-1	TRBD1	CASRPGTADMNTEAFF	TGTGCCAGCAGACCTGGGACAGCTGATATGAACACTGAAGCTTTCTTT
once	TRBV7-6	TRBJ2-3	NA	CASSLDSDTQYF	TGTGCCAGCAGCTTAGATTCAGATACGCAGTATTTT
NA	TRBV6-2/TRBV6-3	TRBJ1-5	NA	CASSYRQNQPQHF	TGTGCCAGCAGCTATAGACAGAATCAGCCCCAGCATTTT
once	TRBV29-1	TRBJ1-3	NA	CSVPINSGNTIYF	TGCAGCGTACCCATAAACTCTGGAAACACCATATATTTT